The sequence of this T cell receptor beta chain was determined in a study of OX40 agonist ivuxolimab in advanced cancers. About the research overall: Patients were infused with ivuxolimab every 2 weeks at 0.01 to 10 mg/kg. The study reported partial responses in three patients: one hepatocellular carcinoma, two cutaneous melanoma. The study, taken as a whole, reports: Dosing at 0.1 to 3.0 mg/kg was accompanied by clonal expansion of CD4+ and CD8+ blood T cells by week 6.

Sequenced by immunoSEQ multiplex PCR; TCRdb stores in-frame clones only, minus some. The data contain 50,000 to 65,000 clones, roughly 87% of them singletons. Cycle 7 day 1, cycle 4 day 1, and baseline were the timepoints at which blood was sampled. About this clone itself: Antigen specificity is unknown.

The CDR3 has 15 residues. The J segment lost 7 bases and the V segment lost 2 bases, leaving 13 bases of the junction unmatched. Germline assignment: CDR1 SQVTM and CDR2 ANQGSEA. The starting material was CD4+ or CD8+ T cells sorted from blood, obtained in a trial of the OX40 agonist ivuxolimab. The V gene is TRBV29-1, the J gene TRBJ1-1, with 7 bases matching TRBD1. This TCR was recovered from an adult with an advanced solid tumor such as melanoma, head and neck, liver or kidney cancer. The CDR3 reads CSVERTGSLDIEAFF. CDR3 sequence (DNA): TGCAGCGTTGAAAGGACAGGATCGTTGGACATTGAAGCTTTCTTT.